This T cell receptor beta chain was sequenced in a study of T cells after yellow fever vaccination. Study-wide results and caveats: Clones that expanded after primary vaccination mostly reappeared after the booster (96% CD4, about 89% CD8). The CD4 and CD8 compartments had a small share of their clonotypes in common. Weaker, the secondary response peaked sooner, at day 5 versus 15. One caveat is that FACS-sorted repertoires could contain abundant clonotypes contaminating from the bulk population.

Trimming cost V 0 bases and J 6 bases, with 8 bases left between them. In germline, CDR1 is MNHEY, CDR2 SVGAGI. The CDR3 has 13 residues. TCRdb re-analysed the 5' RACE reads in MiXCR, keeping a single row per CDR3 protein. The data show some 160,000 distinct CDR3 sequences, with roughly 9% seen just once and around 35% held by the top ten. Remarks on this clonotype: The target antigen is unknown.

This specimen consisted of CD8+ T cells sorted from PBMCs, obtained 45 days after the yellow fever booster vaccination. This rearrangement joins TRBV6-5 to TRBJ1-1; no firm D call. The TCR sequence derives from a man younger than 35 who received the YFV17D yellow fever vaccine. The CDR3 DNA follows: TGTGCCAGCAGTTACTCGGGGAAGTCTGAAGCTTTCTTT. Residues: CASSYSGKSEAFF.